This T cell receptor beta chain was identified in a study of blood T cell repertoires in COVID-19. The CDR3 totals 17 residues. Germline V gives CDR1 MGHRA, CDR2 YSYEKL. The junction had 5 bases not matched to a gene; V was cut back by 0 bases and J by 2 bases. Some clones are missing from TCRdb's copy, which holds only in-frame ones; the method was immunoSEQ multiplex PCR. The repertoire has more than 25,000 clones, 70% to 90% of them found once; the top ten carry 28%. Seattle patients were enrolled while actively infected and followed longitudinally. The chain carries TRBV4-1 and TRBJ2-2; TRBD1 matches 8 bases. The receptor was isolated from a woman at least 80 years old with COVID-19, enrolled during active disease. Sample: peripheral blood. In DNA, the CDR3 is TGCGCCAGCAGCCAAGATGATCAGGGGGCTAACACCGGGGAGCTGTTTTTT. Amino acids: CASSQDDQGANTGELFF.